These 31 T cell receptor beta chains were sequenced from one sample in a study of CD8 T cells in Susac syndrome. RNA was extracted with the RNeasy kit, and a quantity of roughly 0.45 to 1 ug was reverse transcribed using random hexamers. TCRdb reprocessed the immunoSEQ multiplex PCR reads with MiXCR, giving one entry per CDR3 protein. In the table there are around 200,000 distinct CDR3 sequences, roughly 94% of which are singletons. Sequencing was carried out using CD4+ T cells from PBMCs. These TCRs come from a human donor with multiple sclerosis.

The chain has TRBV20-1 and TRBJ2-3; 7 bases align to TRBD2. The CDR3 has 12 amino acids. V trimming: 5 bases; J trimming: 3 bases; junction bases outside the gene matches: 2. The germline V gene has CDR1 DFQATT and CDR2 SNEGSKA (reference sequence). CDR3 nucleotides: TGCAGTGCTGTCGGGAGGACAGATACGCAGTATTTT. Amino acids: CSAVGRTDTQYF.

The chain joins TRBV27 to TRBJ1-2; unclear D gene. V lost 7 bases and J 0 bases, leaving 6 bases between the germline ends. The CDR3 runs 12 residues. Germline values: CDR1 MNHEY, CDR2 SMNVEV (reference sequence). Written as DNA, the CDR3 is TGTGCCAGCAAAACAGCTAACTATGGCTACACCTTC. This translates into CASKTANYGYTF.

The chain links TRBV14 to TRBJ2-3; TRBD1 matches 7 bases. The CDR3 is 16 amino acids. Germline assignment: CDR1 SGHDN and CDR2 FVKESK. V dropped 5 bases and J dropped 4; count of bases not matched to a gene: 12. CDR3 nucleotide sequence: TGTGCCAGCAGCGAGCTACAGGGGATTGGGGCAGATACGCAGTATTTT. It codes for CASSELQGIGADTQYF.

V usage is TRBV20-1 and J usage is TRBJ2-5; TRBD1 aligns across 8 bases. In germline, CDR1 is DFQATT, CDR2 SNEGSKA (reference sequence). Trimming cost V 6 bases and J 4 bases; bases outside gene matches: 7. CDR3 length equals 13 residues. CDR3: CSALGQGPETQYF. The CDR3 DNA reads TGCAGTGCCCTCGGACAGGGTCCAGAGACCCAGTACTTC.

The rearrangement joins TRBV30 to TRBJ2-3; no firm D call. The ends were cut back, 0 bases at V and 0 bases at J, with 13 bases in the middle. The germline CDR1 and CDR2 sequences are GTSNPN and SVGIG (reference sequence). The CDR3 totals 16 residues. The CDR3 DNA sequence: TGTGCCTGGAGTGTACCGTCTGAGCCTAGCACAGATACGCAGTATTTT. Protein: CAWSVPSEPSTDTQYF.

There are a few counts of this clonotype. Here the CDR3 reads CASSPGTGGSPLHF. The CDR3, as DNA: TGTGCCAGCAGCCCCGGGACGGGGGGTTCACCCCTCCACTTT. V usage is TRBV9 and J usage is TRBJ1-6, with a weak D call TRBD1 (5 bases). This CDR3 contains 14 residues. Germline V gene sequence: CDR1 SGDLS, CDR2 YYNGEE. The V end was cut by 4 bases, the J end by 9 bases, with 14 bases between. Based on the CDR3 plus reference TRBV9 and TRBJ1-6, the full variable domain is DSGVTQTPKHLITATGQRVTLRCSPRSGDLSVYWYQQSLDQGLQFLIQYYNGEERAKGNILERFSAQQFPDLHSELNLSSLELGDSALYFCASSPGTGGSPLHFGNGTRLTVT.

V and J are TRBV6-1 and TRBJ1-1, with TRBD1 matching over 8 bases. CDR1 is MNHNS, CDR2 SASEGT, per germline. The CDR3 consists of 17 residues. V dropped 5 bases and J dropped 11; count of bases not matched to a gene: 22. CDR3 region: CASSLDRDYTPDIEAFF. The CDR3 DNA follows: TGTGCCAGCAGTCTGGACAGGGACTACACCCCCGACATTGAGGCTTTCTTT.

V and J are TRBV5-4 and TRBJ2-1; 10 positions match TRBD2. Trimming at V came to 1 base and at J to 6 bases, leaving 4 bases not matched to a gene. The CDR3 totals 15 residues. Germline CDR1 reads SGHNT; CDR2 reads YYREEE (reference sequence). The CDR3 sequence is CASSLSGGGRNEQFF. CDR3 nucleotide sequence: TGTGCCAGCAGCTTGAGCGGGGGGGGCCGCAATGAGCAGTTCTTC. Supplemented by reference TRBV5-4 and TRBJ2-1, the full variable domain reads ETGVTQSPTHLIKTRGQQVTLRCSSQSGHNTVSWYQQALGQGPQFIFQYYREEENGRGNFPPRFSGLQFPNYSSELNVNALELDDSALYLCASSLSGGGRNEQFFGPGTRLTVL.

The chain carries TRBV7-2 and TRBJ2-1, with 7 bases that match TRBD1. The CDR3 contains 15 residues. Germline V lookup: CDR1 SGHTA, CDR2 FQGNSA. The junction had 9 bases not matched to a gene; V was cut back by 4 bases and J by 6 bases. CDR3 region: CASSSPGTETNEQFF. As DNA, the CDR3 is TGTGCCAGCAGCTCGCCCGGGACAGAAACCAATGAGCAGTTCTTC. Full variable domain (missing parts from reference TRBV7-2 and TRBJ2-1): GAGVSQSPSNKVTEKGKDVELRCDPISGHTALYWYRQSLGQGLEFLIYFQGNSAPDKSGLPSDRFSAERTGGSVSTLTIQRTQQEDSAVYLCASSSPGTETNEQFFGPGTRLTVL.

This chain joins TRBV12-3 or TRBV12-4 and TRBJ1-1; 8 bases match TRBD1. The CDR3 is 14 amino acids. Trimming removed 4 bases from V and 6 bases from J; junction bases left unmatched: 7. CDR3 residues: CASSSQGGLAEAFF. The CDR3, as DNA: TGTGCCAGCAGTTCACAGGGGGGGTTAGCTGAAGCTTTCTTT.

The J gene is TRBJ1-4, the V gene TRBV18; tentative D call: TRBD1 (5 bases). Germline V gives CDR1 KGHSH, CDR2 LQKENI. The V end was cut by 6 bases, the J end by 7 bases, with 12 bases between. The CDR3 runs 13 residues. The CDR3 coding sequence is TGTGCCAGCTCCCCCAGGGAGGGTGAAAAACTGTTTTTT. Translation gives CASSPREGEKLFF.

The CDR3 sequence: CASSPAGGVSPLHF. The CDR3 DNA reads TGCGCCAGCAGCCCGGCAGGGGGCGTTTCACCCCTCCACTTT. The chain joins TRBV4-1 to TRBJ1-6, with 8 bases that match TRBD1. The CDR3 length is 14 residues. Looked up from germline, CDR1 is MGHRA and CDR2 is YSYEKL. With 4 bases clipped from V and 9 bases from J, the junction kept 5 bases outside the gene matches.

The chain employs TRBV7-6 and TRBJ2-7; the D is unclear. Germline CDR1 reads SGHVS; CDR2 reads FNYEAQ. This CDR3 spans 14 amino acids. V shed 5 bases and J shed 5 bases, with 16 bases lying between them. CDR3 protein: CASSLEALSHEQYV. The CDR3 DNA is TGTGCCAGCAGCCTGGAAGCCTTATCCCACGAGCAGTACGTC.

CDR3 region: CASSWINSPLHF. The DNA of the CDR3 is TGTGCCAGCAGCTGGATTAACTCACCCCTCCACTTT. The chain employs TRBV14 and TRBJ1-6, with no clear D. V lost 5 bases to trimming and J lost 10 bases, with 9 bases between them. Germline V CDR1 and CDR2: SGHDN, FVKESK. The CDR3 has 12 amino acids.

This chain joins TRBV7-9 and TRBJ2-1, with 8 bases fitting TRBD2. This CDR3 spans 16 amino acids. V shed 6 bases and J 5 bases; nucleotides not matched to a gene: 12. From germline, CDR1 is SEHNR and CDR2 FQNEAQ (reference sequence). As DNA, the CDR3 is TGTGCCAGCAGGATGGACGGGGGGGCCCCCAACAATGAGCAGTTCTTC. Its translation is CASRMDGGAPNNEQFF.

J is TRBJ2-7 and V is TRBV30, with D unresolved. CDR3 length equals 14 residues. The germline gives CDR1 GTSNPN, CDR2 SVGIG (reference sequence). Trimming removed 0 bases from V and 3 bases from J, with 12 bases in between. CDR3 sequence reads: CAWSVSTAGYEQYF. DNA for the CDR3: TGTGCCTGGAGTGTTTCCACAGCTGGCTACGAGCAGTACTTC.

The chain combines TRBV7-2 with TRBJ2-4, with D perhaps matching TRBD1 or TRBD2 (5 bases each). Between the trimmed V and J ends, which lost 1 base and 9 bases, there was a span of 10 bases. The germline V gene encodes CDR1 SGHTA and CDR2 FQGNSA. The CDR3 covers 13 residues. CDR3: CASSLDGTGIQYF. DNA for the CDR3: TGTGCCAGCAGCTTAGACGGGACGGGCATTCAGTACTTC.

About this clonotype itself: The CDR3 does not end in the conserved phenylalanine or tryptophan, so this is likely a read error. The V gene is TRBV3-1, the J gene TRBJ1-5, with D possibly matching TRBD1 (5 bases). This CDR3 spans 15 amino acids. Per the germline V gene, CDR1 is LGHDT and CDR2 is YNNKEL (reference sequence). V was clipped by 1 base and J by 7 bases, with 14 bases between them. The CDR3 reads CASSQGRVGVQPQHL. The CDR3 nucleotides are TGTGCCAGCAGCCAAGGCAGGGTTGGCGTCCAGCCCCAGCATCTT.

The chain uses TRBV30 and TRBJ1-1, with TRBD1 matching 7 bases. Germline CDR1 GTSNPN, CDR2 SVGIG (reference sequence). Trimming removed 2 bases from V and 0 bases from J; junction bases left unmatched: 9. This CDR3 is 16 amino acids long. DNA for the CDR3: TGTGCCTGGAGTTTGGGGAGGACAGGACTGAACACTGAAGCTTTCTTT. It specifies CAWSLGRTGLNTEAFF.

The chain combines TRBV20-1 with TRBJ2-7; no clear D gene. Germline assignment: CDR1 DFQATT and CDR2 SNEGSKA (reference sequence). This CDR3 is built from 15 residues. Trimming pared 6 bases from V and 4 bases from J, leaving 22 bases between. CDR3 residues: CSAMSPLGSEYEQYV. In nucleotides, the CDR3 is TGCAGTGCAATGAGCCCTCTGGGGTCGGAGTACGAGCAGTACGTC.

The chain joins TRBV20-1 to TRBJ2-3; tentatively, D is TRBD2 (7 bases). The V gene's germline CDR1 is DFQATT and CDR2 SNEGSKA (reference sequence). The CDR3 length is 17 residues. Trimming shortened V by 1 base and J by 0 bases, and 17 bases separated the two germline ends. CDR3: CSARGSGGGLSTDTQYF. In DNA form, the CDR3 reads TGCAGTGCTAGAGGGTCCGGCGGGGGCCTTAGCACAGATACGCAGTATTTT.

The V gene is TRBV6-5, the J gene TRBJ1-2, with D perhaps TRBD1 (6 bases). Germline loops: CDR1 MNHEY, CDR2 SVGAGI. Trimming stripped 5 bases from V and 8 bases from J, with 21 bases between. This CDR3 spans 15 amino acids. The CDR3 DNA is TGTGCCAGCAGTCCCACCAGGGGACGGTGGGAGGGCTACACCTTC. Protein product: CASSPTRGRWEGYTF.

V gene TRBV9 combines with J gene TRBJ2-7, with D possibly being TRBD1 (5 bases). V was clipped by 0 bases and J by 0 bases, with 16 bases between them. Germline V gives CDR1 SGDLS, CDR2 YYNGEE. The CDR3 has 17 residues. The CDR3 sequence: CASSVEVRTSSSYEQYV. The CDR3 DNA reads TGTGCCAGCAGCGTAGAGGTGCGGACAAGTAGCTCCTACGAGCAGTACGTC.

V gene TRBV29-1 combines with J gene TRBJ1-2, with D possibly matching TRBD1 (6 bases). The CDR3 is made up of 12 amino acids. The V and J ends lost 7 bases and 6 bases respectively, with 15 bases between them. CDR1 SQVTM and CDR2 ANQGSEA come from the germline V gene. CDR3 nucleotide sequence: TGCAGCGGGGGGAAGGGGGATCATGGCTACACCTTC. This codes for CSGGKGDHGYTF.

As DNA, the CDR3 is TGTGCCAGCAGCCGCGGCGGGTCTTTCAATCAGCCCCAGCATTTT. Amino acids: CASSRGGSFNQPQHF. The V and J genes are TRBV7-2 and TRBJ1-5; D not certain. Germline loops: CDR1 SGHTA, CDR2 FQGNSA. The V end lost 5 bases, the J end lost 3 bases, and 14 bases lay between the germline ends. This CDR3 is 15 amino acids long.

In nucleotides, the CDR3 is TGCAGTGCCATTAGGTCAAACTCACCCCTCCACTTT. It translates to CSAIRSNSPLHF. The rearrangement uses TRBV20-1 and TRBJ1-6, with no clear D. Germline-derived CDR1 and CDR2 are DFQATT and SNEGSKA (reference sequence). The V gene lost 6 bases and the J gene lost 10 bases, with 13 bases spanning the gap. The CDR3 consists of 12 residues.

The chain joins TRBV14 to TRBJ2-1, with D tentatively TRBD2 (6 bases). The CDR3 is 15 residues long. Germline V gene data show CDR1 as SGHDN and CDR2 as FVKESK. Trimming took off 0 bases at V and 8 bases at J, with 14 bases between the two ends. The CDR3 reads CASSQDGLAIDEQFF. DNA of the CDR3: TGTGCCAGCAGCCAAGACGGGCTAGCGATTGATGAGCAGTTCTTC. Looking up the rest from reference TRBV14 and TRBJ2-1 gives the full variable domain: EAGVTQFPSHSVIEKGQTVTLRCDPISGHDNLYWYRRVMGKEIKFLLHFVKESKQDESGMPNNRFLAERTGGTYSTLKVQPAELEDSGVYFCASSQDGLAIDEQFFGPGTRLTVL.

CDR3 nucleotides: TGTGCCAGCAGTGGTCTCAGTAACACCGGGGAGCTGTTTTTT. Its protein product is CASSGLSNTGELFF. The chain couples TRBV6-4 to TRBJ2-2; D unresolved. Between the trimmed V and J ends, which lost 4 bases and 2 bases, there was a span of 8 bases. There are 14 residues in the CDR3. Germline CDR1 MRHNA, CDR2 SNTAGT.

The rearrangement uses TRBV3-1 and TRBJ2-3, with TRBD2 as a possible D gene (6 bases). V was cut by 0 bases and J by 11 bases, with 15 bases left in between. The CDR3 length is 14 residues. CDR1 and CDR2 from the germline V gene are LGHDT and YNNKEL (reference sequence). The DNA for the CDR3 is TGTGCCAGCAGCCAAGATCCCTTGGAGGGGAAGCAGTATTTT. It translates to CASSQDPLEGKQYF.

The chain is built from TRBV30 and TRBJ2-7; perhaps TRBD2 as D (6 bases). V was shortened by 3 bases and J by 6 bases, with 18 bases between the two germline ends. The germline V gene encodes CDR1 GTSNPN and CDR2 SVGIG (reference sequence). The CDR3 runs to 14 residues. The DNA for the CDR3 is TGTGCCTGGAGCGGAAGACTAGATCTGGGCGAGCAGTACTTC. This codes for CAWSGRLDLGEQYF.

As DNA, the CDR3 is TGTGCCAGCAGCTTGACGGGGGATTACTACGAGCAGTACTTC. This sequence encodes CASSLTGDYYEQYF. The chain has TRBV7-8 and TRBJ2-7; D might be TRBD2 (6 bases). Trimming took 3 bases from V and 3 from J, leaving 12 bases between them. Looked up from germline, CDR1 is SGHVS and CDR2 is FQNEAQ. The CDR3 has 14 residues.